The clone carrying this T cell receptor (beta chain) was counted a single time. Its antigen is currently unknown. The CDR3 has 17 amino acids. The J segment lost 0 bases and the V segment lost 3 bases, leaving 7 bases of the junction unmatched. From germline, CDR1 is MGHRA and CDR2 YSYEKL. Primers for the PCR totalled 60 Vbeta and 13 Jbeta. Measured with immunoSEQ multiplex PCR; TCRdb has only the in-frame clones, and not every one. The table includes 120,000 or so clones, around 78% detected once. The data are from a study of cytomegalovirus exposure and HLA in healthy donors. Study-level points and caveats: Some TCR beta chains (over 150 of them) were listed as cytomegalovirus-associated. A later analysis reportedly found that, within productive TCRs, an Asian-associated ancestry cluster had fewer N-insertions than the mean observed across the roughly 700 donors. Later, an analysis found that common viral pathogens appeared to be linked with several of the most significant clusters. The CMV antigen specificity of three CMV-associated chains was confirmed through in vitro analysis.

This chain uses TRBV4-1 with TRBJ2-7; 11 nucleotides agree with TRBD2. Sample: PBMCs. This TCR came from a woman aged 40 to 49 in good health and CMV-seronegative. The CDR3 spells CASSQVLAGASSYEQYF. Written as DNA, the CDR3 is TGCGCCAGCAGCCAGGTACTAGCGGGAGCTTCCTCCTACGAGCAGTACTTC.